A single sample gave rise to the 18 T cell receptor beta chains below, sequenced in a study of blood T cell repertoires in COVID-19. Sequencing was performed with immunoSEQ multiplex PCR; in TCRdb, only in-frame clones are kept and a portion is missing. This sample carries fewer than 300,000 clones, roughly 86% of them seen once, and the ten largest clones take about 9.2%. The sequenced material came from peripheral blood. These receptors were taken from a middle-aged man who had recovered from COVID-19.

The chain is built from TRBV10-3 and TRBJ2-3; no reliable D call. The germline V gene has CDR1 ENHRY and CDR2 SYGVKD. Trimming removed 7 bases from V and 0 bases from J, with 8 bases in between. The CDR3 extends over 13 amino acids. This CDR3 is CAITATSTDTQYF. CDR3 nucleotide sequence: TGTGCCATCACCGCGACTAGCACAGATACGCAGTATTTT.

The chain joins TRBV4-2 to TRBJ2-1; TRBD2 matches 9 bases. The CDR3 totals 17 residues. Unmatched junction bases numbered 5, after V lost 0 bases and J lost 2 bases. Germline CDR1 reads LGHNA; CDR2 reads YNFKEQ. CDR3 sequence (DNA): TGTGCCAGCAGCCAAGATTCAGGCGGGGGGGCCTACAATGAGCAGTTCTTC. Protein sequence: CASSQDSGGGAYNEQFF.

The rearrangement links TRBV7-2 to TRBJ1-2, with 8 bases identical to TRBD1. J gave up 7 bases and V 1 base, and 11 bases lay outside the gene matches. This CDR3 region has 16 residues. Germline V gene data show CDR1 as SGHTA and CDR2 as FQGNSA. CDR3 coding DNA: TGTGCCAGCAGCTTAGGGGGACAGGACCCTTCAGGTGGCTACACCTTC. Translation gives CASSLGGQDPSGGYTF. Together with reference TRBV7-2 and TRBJ1-2, the CDR3 gives the full variable domain: GAGVSQSPSNKVTEKGKDVELRCDPISGHTALYWYRQSLGQGLEFLIYFQGNSAPDKSGLPSDRFSAERTGGSVSTLTIQRTQQEDSAVYLCASSLGGQDPSGGYTFGSGTRLTVV.

This clone appeared once. V usage is TRBV18 and J usage is TRBJ2-2; a possible D gene is TRBD1 (5 bases). Trimming removed 3 bases at V and 0 bases at J, with 8 bases between. Per the germline V gene, CDR1 is KGHSH and CDR2 is LQKENI. The CDR3 totals 15 residues. The CDR3 protein is CASSPAGTNTGELFF. DNA of the CDR3: TGTGCCAGCTCACCGGCAGGGACGAACACCGGGGAGCTGTTTTTT.

The chain links TRBV9 to TRBJ1-4, with D hard to call. V shed 6 bases and J shed 7 bases, with 19 bases lying between them. The CDR3 is made up of 15 amino acids. The germline V gene encodes CDR1 SGDLS and CDR2 YYNGEE. Here the CDR3 DNA reads TGTGCCAGCAACCGGGAAGGGAGGGAGGGTGAAAAACTGTTTTTT. Its protein is CASNREGREGEKLFF.

V and J are TRBV15 and TRBJ2-3; 10 positions agree with TRBD2. Germline V CDR1 and CDR2: LNHNV, YYDKDF (reference sequence). There are 20 residues in the CDR3. V lost 5 bases to trimming and J lost 1 base; unmatched junction nucleotides: 18. The CDR3 DNA reads TGTGCCACCAGCTCCCCCGGCGGGGTGTCTAGCGGGGGAGGCACAGATACGCAGTATTTT. Amino acids: CATSSPGGVSSGGGTDTQYF.

This clone was seen a handful of times. The V gene is TRBV7-2, the J gene TRBJ2-7; perhaps TRBD1 as D (5 bases). Germline CDR1 reads SGHTA; CDR2 reads FQGNSA. The CDR3 consists of 13 residues. Between the trimmed V and J ends, which lost 2 bases and 5 bases, there was a span of 10 bases. The CDR3 nucleotides read TGTGCCAGCAGCTTATCCAGGGTCGACGAGCAGTACTTC. Protein product: CASSLSRVDEQYF.

V usage is TRBV9 and J usage is TRBJ1-2; D remains ambiguous. Germline loops: CDR1 SGDLS, CDR2 YYNGEE. The CDR3 covers 15 residues. Trimming shortened V by 3 bases and J by 5 bases, and 17 bases separated the two germline ends. The CDR3 protein is CASSAGGKAVYGYTF. The CDR3 DNA reads TGTGCCAGCAGCGCGGGAGGGAAGGCAGTTTATGGCTACACCTTC.

J is TRBJ2-5 and V is TRBV6-5, with unresolved D. The V gene's germline CDR1 is MNHEY and CDR2 SVGAGI. Between the trimmed V and J ends, which lost 4 bases and 5 bases, there was a span of 5 bases. The CDR3 loop spans 11 amino acids. The CDR3 loop is CASSLLETQYF. The CDR3 DNA sequence: TGTGCCAGCAGTTTATTGGAGACCCAGTACTTC.

This rearrangement joins TRBV10-3 to TRBJ2-7; TRBD2 aligns across 9 bases. Losses at the gene ends were 5 bases for V and 4 bases for J; bases not matched to a gene: 3. CDR1 and CDR2 (germline): ENHRY, SYGVKD. This CDR3 comprises 13 residues. The CDR3 nucleotides read TGTGCCATCAGTTTCGCGGGAGGGTACGAGCAGTACTTC. Translating it yields CAISFAGGYEQYF.

This chain joins TRBV2 and TRBJ2-7, with TRBD1 matching 7 bases. The ends lost 6 bases at V and 0 bases at J; junction bases unmatched: 2. The germline V gene has CDR1 SNHLY and CDR2 FYNNEI. CDR3 length: 13 residues. The CDR3 DNA reads TGTGCCAGCAGGGGGGACAGCTCCTACGAGCAGTACTTC. It yields the protein CASRGDSSYEQYF.

V is TRBV4-3 and J is TRBJ2-5, with a tentative D call TRBD2 (5 bases). This CDR3 has 13 amino acids. The V gene's germline CDR1 is LGHNA and CDR2 YSLEER. Trimming left V 4 bases short and J 6 bases short, with 12 bases between. This CDR3 reads CASSLRPGKTQYF. DNA of the CDR3: TGCGCCAGCAGCCTTCGTCCGGGAAAGACCCAGTACTTC.

This clone came up a few times. The V call is TRBV7-2, the J call TRBJ2-5; no firm D call. Germline CDR1 and CDR2: SGHTA and FQGNSA. The CDR3 runs to 16 residues. V lost 1 base, J lost 5 bases, and 17 bases lay in between. The CDR3 bases are TGTGCCAGCAGCTTAGACGGAGCCACCGTTGGGGAGACCCAGTACTTC. It yields the protein CASSLDGATVGETQYF.

The chain couples TRBV30 to TRBJ2-7, with TRBD1 matching 12 bases. CDR1 and CDR2 (germline): GTSNPN, SVGIG (reference sequence). CDR3 length: 18 amino acids. Trimming cost V 1 base and J 4 bases; bases outside gene matches: 14. The CDR3: CAWSAIHLGTGGFYEQYF. The CDR3 DNA reads TGTGCCTGGAGTGCTATCCACTTAGGGACAGGGGGCTTTTACGAGCAGTACTTC.

This sequence joins TRBV6-5 and TRBJ1-6, with D tentatively TRBD1 (5 bases). In germline, CDR1 is MNHEY, CDR2 SVGAGI. V was pared by 10 bases and J by 7 bases, with 14 bases between. CDR3 length: 13 amino acids. This chain's CDR3 is CATHLGGNSPLHF. In nucleotides, the CDR3 is TGTGCCACCCATTTGGGGGGAAATTCACCCCTCCACTTT.

V is TRBV7-8 and J is TRBJ1-2; possible D gene TRBD1, 6 bases. The length of the CDR3 is 12 residues. Germline CDR1 reads SGHVS; CDR2 reads FQNEAQ. Trimming stripped 5 bases from V and 9 bases from J, with 13 bases between. The CDR3 reads CASSLQGLSYTF. CDR3 nucleotides: TGTGCCAGCAGCCTACAGGGCCTCAGCTACACCTTC.

The chain has TRBV18 and TRBJ1-3, with D unresolved. V lost 1 base and J lost 3, with 13 bases in between. Germline CDR1 reads KGHSH; CDR2 reads LQKENI. The CDR3 is made up of 16 amino acids. CDR3 protein: CASSPRRVLRGNTIYF. The CDR3 bases are TGTGCCAGCTCACCACGGAGGGTTTTGCGTGGAAACACCATATATTTT.

The chain recombines TRBV15 with TRBJ2-1, with 10 bases matching TRBD2. From germline, CDR1 is LNHNV and CDR2 YYDKDF (reference sequence). The CDR3 spans 16 residues. Germline trimming cut 1 base from V and 7 bases from J; bases unmatched to any gene: 7. Here the CDR3 reads CATSRVASGSRNEQFF. The CDR3, as DNA: TGTGCCACCAGCAGAGTAGCTAGCGGGAGTAGGAATGAGCAGTTCTTC.